The clone carrying this T cell receptor (beta chain) was found a few times. Its antigen remains unidentified. This specimen belongs to a study of spatial heterogeneity in lung cancer. Study-level background: The 60 to 80 donors had untreated early-stage non-small cell lung cancer. Available follow-up PBMC samples, collected a median of about 24 months post-resection, were sequenced. Beta-chain sequences consistently outnumbered alpha-chain sequences in detection.

Overall study results and limits: Whereas they appeared in blood less at follow-up, ubiquitous expanded tumor TCRs appeared there more at resection.

Time point in this sample: blood at routine non-recurrence follow-up after resection. The input material, whole RNA from tumor, nontumor lung or frozen PBMC, was sequenced unsorted. V shed 0 bases and J shed 4 bases, with 11 bases lying between them. Germline lookup yields CDR1 SGHNT and CDR2 YYREEE (reference sequence). The CDR3 length is 14 residues. TCRdb recomputed calls from the 5' RACE reads with MiXCR, one row per CDR3 protein. This sample yields approximately 50,000 distinct CDR3 sequences, of which 7.4% are seen a single time; around 33% belongs to the top ten. The sample was PBMCs, taken at follow-up. The TCR sequence derives from a female donor with early-stage non-small cell lung cancer. J is TRBJ2-7 and V is TRBV5-4; perhaps TRBD1 as D (6 bases). The CDR3 loop is CASSLADRYYEQYF. The CDR3 DNA follows: TGTGCCAGCAGCTTGGCCGACAGGTATTACGAGCAGTACTTC. The full variable domain, rest sourced from reference TRBV5-4 and TRBJ2-7, is ETGVTQSPTHLIKTRGQQVTLRCSSQSGHNTVSWYQQALGQGPQFIFQYYREEENGRGNFPPRFSGLQFPNYSSELNVNALELDDSALYLCASSLADRYYEQYFGPGTRLTVT.